The next 8 T cell receptor beta chains were all read from a single sample in a study of blood T cell repertoires in COVID-19. Some clones are missing from TCRdb's copy, which holds only in-frame ones; the method was immunoSEQ multiplex PCR. The sample yields around 200,000 clones, around 88% seen once. Source material: peripheral blood. These receptors were taken from a man aged 40-49 years with active or convalescent COVID-19.

This clone was seen just once. The genes are TRBV6-2 or TRBV6-3 and TRBJ1-5, with 9 bases identical to TRBD1. The CDR3 contains 15 residues. The V segment lost 5 bases and the J segment 8 bases; nucleotides outside the gene matches: 10. Germline-derived CDR1 and CDR2 are MNHEY and SVGEGT. The CDR3 sequence: CASSPRDRVSEPQHF. The CDR3 DNA is TGTGCCAGCAGTCCCCGGGACAGGGTTAGTGAGCCCCAGCATTTT.

The V gene is TRBV29-1, the J gene TRBJ2-2; 14 bases line up with TRBD2. J lost 3 bases, V lost 6 bases, and 12 bases had no gene match. The CDR3 has 18 amino acids. Germline V gene sequence: CDR1 SQVTM, CDR2 ANQGSEA. The CDR3 protein is CSVVSGTSGSLYTGELFF. In nucleotides, the CDR3 is TGCAGCGTCGTGTCCGGGACTAGCGGGAGCCTTTACACCGGGGAGCTGTTTTTT.

This clone has only a few counts. V is TRBV6-2 or TRBV6-3 and J is TRBJ1-2; perhaps TRBD1 as D (6 bases). There are 14 residues in the CDR3. Deletions cut 5 bases from V and 2 bases from J, with 12 bases between. Germline CDR1 and CDR2: MNHEY and SVGEGT. CDR3 in amino acids: CASSADRRNYGYTF. The CDR3 DNA sequence: TGTGCCAGCAGTGCCGACAGGCGGAACTATGGCTACACCTTC.

Here the CDR3 DNA reads TGTGCCAGCAGCGGAGGGGGCCTCGCAACTAATGAAAAACTGTTTTTT. Translation gives CASSGGGLATNEKLFF. The J gene is TRBJ1-4, the V gene TRBV9, with 7 bases that match TRBD1. Per the germline V gene, CDR1 is SGDLS and CDR2 is YYNGEE. V was pared by 3 bases and J by 0 bases, with 5 bases of the junction left unmatched. This CDR3 spans 16 amino acids. The full variable domain, with the rest looked up from reference TRBV9 and TRBJ1-4, is DSGVTQTPKHLITATGQRVTLRCSPRSGDLSVYWYQQSLDQGLQFLIQYYNGEERAKGNILERFSAQQFPDLHSELNLSSLELGDSALYFCASSGGGLATNEKLFFGSGTQLSVL.

J is TRBJ2-1 and V is TRBV7-6, with 7 bases lining up with TRBD1. J gave up 4 bases and V 1 base, and 13 bases lay outside the gene matches. Germline CDR1 reads SGHVS; CDR2 reads FNYEAQ. The CDR3 is made up of 18 amino acids. The CDR3 protein is CASSLGQGISTGYNEQFF. CDR3 bases: TGTGCCAGCAGCTTAGGACAGGGTATTTCGACAGGGTACAATGAGCAGTTCTTC.

Written as DNA, the CDR3 is TGTGCCACTATACAGGGCGTCGCTGGAAACACCATATATTTT. Translated: CATIQGVAGNTIYF. The chain combines TRBV19 with TRBJ1-3, with D perhaps TRBD1 (6 bases). V gave up 10 bases and J gave up 2 bases, with 15 bases separating them. The length of the CDR3 is 14 residues. The germline CDR1 and CDR2 sequences are LNHDA and SQIVND (reference sequence).

The chain links TRBV5-3 to TRBJ2-7, with D possibly being TRBD1 (6 bases). TRBV5-3 is an open reading frame, and its role is uncertain. The CDR3 totals 14 residues. Trimming shortened V by 4 bases and J by 5 bases, and 16 bases separated the two germline ends. The CDR3 is CARSTGTPFDEQYF. The CDR3 DNA is TGTGCCAGAAGCACCGGGACACCGTTCGACGAGCAGTACTTC.

This clone was picked up one time. The V and J genes are TRBV7-8 and TRBJ1-2; 10 bases line up with TRBD1. The CDR3 has 15 residues. With 4 bases clipped from V and 2 bases from J, the junction kept 4 bases outside the gene matches. Germline V CDR1 and CDR2: SGHVS, FQNEAQ. The CDR3 is CASSSLGQGNYGYTF. The DNA for the CDR3 is TGTGCCAGCAGCTCCCTGGGACAGGGGAACTATGGCTACACCTTC. Using reference TRBV7-8 and TRBJ1-2 for the parts outside the CDR3, the full variable domain is GAGVSQSPRYKVAKRGQDVALRCDPISGHVSLFWYQQALGQGPEFLTYFQNEAQLDKSGLPSDRFFAERPEGSVSTLKIQRTQQEDSAVYLCASSSLGQGNYGYTFGSGTRLTVV.